This passage covers 15 T cell receptor beta chains from one sample sequenced in a study of glioma-infiltrating T cells after dendritic cell vaccination. Profiling relied on immunoSEQ multiplex PCR, and the TCRdb table lists in-frame clones only, not all of them. The profile shows over 90,000 clones, more than 75% of them singletons. The sequenced sample was blood, obtained before dendritic cell vaccination. These receptors all come from a human donor with glioblastoma.

The J gene is TRBJ1-4, the V gene TRBV7-9; no firm D call. V lost 1 base, J lost 3 bases, and 6 bases lay in between. The CDR3 length is 14 residues. Per the germline V gene, CDR1 is SEHNR and CDR2 is FQNEAQ (reference sequence). The CDR3 region is CASSLVAANEKLFF. CDR3 coding DNA: TGTGCCAGCAGCTTAGTGGCAGCTAATGAAAAACTGTTTTTT.

The rearrangement uses TRBV6-6 and TRBJ1-5; TRBD1 might be the D (5 bases). The CDR3 extends over 14 amino acids. The V end was cut by 6 bases, the J end by 1 base, with 10 bases between. Germline CDR1 MNHNY, CDR2 SVGAGI (reference sequence). The CDR3 DNA sequence: TGTGCCAGCAGCAGGACATCGAGCAATCAGCCCCAGCATTTT. It codes for CASSRTSSNQPQHF.

There are many counts of this clone. The gene calls are TRBV7-9 and TRBJ1-4; D might be TRBD1 (6 bases). CDR1 SEHNR and CDR2 FQNEAQ come from the germline V gene (reference sequence). CDR3 size: 15 residues. V was pared by 5 bases and J by 14 bases, with 24 bases between. The CDR3 bases are TGTGCCAGCAGCCTACCGACAGGTAGATCCCCGATGCTGTTTTTT. It yields the protein CASSLPTGRSPMLFF. Full variable domain (outside the CDR3, taken from reference TRBV7-9 and TRBJ1-4): DTGVSQNPRHKITKRGQNVTFRCDPISEHNRLYWYRQTLGQGPEFLTYFQNEAQLEKSRLLSDRFSAERPKGSFSTLEIQRTEQGDSAMYLCASSLPTGRSPMLFFGSGTQLSVL.

The chain has TRBV9 and TRBJ2-7, with 9 bases aligning to TRBD1. This CDR3 comprises 16 residues. Germline V lookup: CDR1 SGDLS, CDR2 YYNGEE. V dropped 2 bases and J dropped 6; count of bases not matched to a gene: 12. DNA for the CDR3: TGTGCCAGCAGCGTTTCGCCCGGACAGGGGACATCCGAGCAGTACTTC. This gives the protein CASSVSPGQGTSEQYF.

V usage is TRBV29-1 and J usage is TRBJ1-3; no reliable D call. The CDR3 totals 13 residues. Germline lookup yields CDR1 SQVTM and CDR2 ANQGSEA. Trimming took off 5 bases at V and 2 bases at J, with 10 bases between the two ends. The CDR3 is CSVSPEPGNTIYF. CDR3 coding DNA: TGCAGCGTTTCTCCGGAGCCTGGAAACACCATATATTTT.

This rearrangement joins TRBV7-2 to TRBJ2-6; D remains unclear. V lost 4 bases and J lost 0, with 4 bases in between. The CDR3 has 14 residues. Germline V gene sequence: CDR1 SGHTA, CDR2 FQGNSA. The CDR3 bases are TGTGCCAGCAGCTCCCGCTCTGGGGCCAACGTCCTGACTTTC. Translated, it gives CASSSRSGANVLTF.

The chain recombines TRBV7-6 with TRBJ2-1, with D possibly matching TRBD2 (5 bases). Trimming cost V 5 bases and J 9 bases, with 23 bases left between them. CDR1 is SGHVS, CDR2 FNYEAQ, per germline. The CDR3 has 16 amino acids. CDR3 amino acids: CASSPRTYSGPREQFF. The CDR3, as DNA: TGTGCCAGCAGCCCCCGGACTTATAGTGGCCCCCGTGAGCAGTTCTTC.

V usage is TRBV7-6 and J usage is TRBJ2-2, with TRBD1 identical over 7 bases. CDR1 SGHVS and CDR2 FNYEAQ come from the germline V gene. CDR3 length equals 15 residues. The V gene end was trimmed by 5 bases and the J gene end by 4 bases; junction bases not matched to a gene: 7. CDR3 sequence (DNA): TGTGCCAGCAGCCCCAGAGAGGGGGCCACCGGGGAGCTGTTTTTT. Protein: CASSPREGATGELFF.

The J gene is TRBJ2-7, the V gene TRBV4-1; 9 nucleotides agree with TRBD2. The CDR3 is 15 residues long. Germline V gene lookup returns CDR1 MGHRA and CDR2 YSYEKL. With V trimmed by 1 base and J by 3 bases, 4 bases remained unmatched. DNA for the CDR3: TGCGCCAGCAGCCAAGTTTCTAGCGGGAACTACGAGCAGTACTTC. This encodes CASSQVSSGNYEQYF.

Only one count was recorded for this clone. The rearrangement links TRBV7-6 to TRBJ2-3; 11 bases align to TRBD2. This CDR3 has 17 residues. The V gene end was trimmed by 5 bases and the J gene end by 0 bases; junction bases not matched to a gene: 7. Germline loops: CDR1 SGHVS, CDR2 FNYEAQ. For the CDR3, the DNA is TGTGCCAGCAGCCTTCGATCTAGCGGGGGGAGCACAGATACGCAGTATTTT. Translated: CASSLRSSGGSTDTQYF.

The chain combines TRBV6-4 with TRBJ1-1; a weak D match, TRBD1 (6 bases). Germline V gives CDR1 MRHNA, CDR2 SNTAGT. This CDR3 is built from 13 residues. The ends were cut back, 6 bases at V and 1 base at J, with 9 bases in the middle. Here the CDR3 reads CASRIQGNTEAFF. The CDR3 DNA follows: TGTGCCAGCAGAATACAGGGGAACACTGAAGCTTTCTTT.

The chain links TRBV27 to TRBJ2-7; 7 bases fit TRBD2. The CDR3 is 15 amino acids. The ends lost 1 base at V and 0 bases at J; junction bases unmatched: 3. Germline CDR1 reads MNHEY; CDR2 reads SMNVEV (reference sequence). The CDR3 is CASSLYSGISYEQYF. Here the CDR3 DNA reads TGTGCCAGCAGTTTATACAGCGGGATCTCCTACGAGCAGTACTTC.

The chain has TRBV6-1 and TRBJ1-5; D perhaps matches TRBD1 (5 bases). Deletions cut 1 base from V and 7 bases from J, with 8 bases between. Per germline, CDR1 MNHNS and CDR2 SASEGT. The CDR3 totals 13 residues. Here the CDR3 DNA reads TGTGCCAGCAGTGAAGGGGGGGTCCAGCCCCAGCATTTT. This codes for CASSEGGVQPQHF.

This rearrangement joins TRBV6-5 to TRBJ1-1, with D unclear. The germline V and J ends were trimmed by 10 bases and 0 bases, with 15 bases remaining between them. The CDR3 is 14 amino acids. In germline, CDR1 is MNHEY, CDR2 SVGAGI. CDR3: CATPSYTMNTEAFF. Written as DNA, the CDR3 is TGTGCCACCCCAAGTTACACCATGAACACTGAAGCTTTCTTT.

The CDR3 protein is CASSQGASPSYEQYF. In DNA, the CDR3 is TGTGCCAGCAGCCAAGGAGCCTCCCCTTCTTACGAGCAGTACTTC. This chain connects TRBV4-2 to TRBJ2-7; D not certain. CDR1 LGHNA and CDR2 YNFKEQ come from the germline V gene. Trimming cost V 1 base and J 4 bases, with 14 bases left between them. This CDR3 spans 15 amino acids.